This T cell receptor beta chain was documented in a study of cytomegalovirus exposure and HLA in healthy donors. As regards this clone: Its target is unknown.

Study-wide findings and caveats: Analyzed later, most CMV-associated TCR beta chains appeared HLA-restricted. Later analysis revealed greater clonal expansion in HLA-associated TCR beta chains than in equally common others.

The study ran its PCR with 60 Vbeta and 13 Jbeta primers. The data were produced by immunoSEQ multiplex PCR, yet TCRdb's version contains in-frame clones alone and is incomplete. The sample carries 150,000 to 200,000 clones, approximately 82% recorded once. CDR1 and CDR2 (germline): MNHNS, SASEGT. V lost 5 bases, J lost 2 bases, and 3 bases lay in between. The CDR3 spans 11 residues. This receptor was obtained from a woman aged 18-30 years in good health and CMV-seronegative. The source material was PBMCs. V is TRBV6-1 and J is TRBJ2-5, with D unresolved. CDR3 coding DNA: TGTGCCAGCAGTTATCAAGAGACCCAGTACTTC. Translated, it gives CASSYQETQYF.